The rows below give T cell receptor beta chains drawn from one sample of a study of shared clonotypes between healthy human individuals. Produced via immunoSEQ multiplex PCR; TCRdb's table is partial and in-frame only. The data hold over 2 million clones, with roughly 90% observed a single time. The sequenced sample consisted of naive CD4+ T cells from PBMCs. The receptors here all came from a man aged 18-30 years in good health. Some clones in this sample may be carry-over from other donors' samples. CDR3s leave out the opening cysteine and the closing phenylalanine or tryptophan. Fields, in order: D gene, V gene, CDR3 length, J gene, CDR3 protein. D genes are given only for firm matches.

D: TRBD1; V: TRBV7-9; length: 12; J: TRBJ1-5; CDR3: ASSLGQGSQPQH
D: TRBD2; V: TRBV9; length: 13; J: TRBJ2-5; CDR3: ASSGTSGRTETQY
D: -; V: TRBV13; length: 11; J: TRBJ2-7; CDR3: ASAGLPSYEQY
D: -; V: TRBV7-2; length: 15; J: TRBJ2-5; CDR3: ASSLVGVAHTAGTQY
D: TRBD1; V: TRBV9; length: 13; J: TRBJ1-3; CDR3: ASSAVGTGGNTIY
D: -; V: TRBV18; length: 11; J: TRBJ1-2; CDR3: ASSPGSNYGYT
D: -; V: TRBV6-1; length: 12; J: TRBJ2-2; CDR3: ASINRANTGELF
D: -; V: TRBV5-1; length: 11; J: -; CDR3: ASSPAASYEQY
D: TRBD1; V: TRBV30; length: 12; J: TRBJ2-1; CDR3: AWGIQGGLNEQF
D: TRBD1; V: TRBV9; length: 13; J: TRBJ1-2; CDR3: ASSVVPGGDYGYT
D: TRBD1; V: TRBV29-1; length: 13; J: TRBJ2-3; CDR3: SVDRGQRGTDTQY
D: -; V: TRBV9; length: 10; J: TRBJ1-2; CDR3: ASSVGQSGYT
D: TRBD1; V: TRBV16; length: 15; J: TRBJ2-7; CDR3: ASSQSVGQGISYEQY
D: TRBD2; V: TRBV5-1; length: 13; J: TRBJ2-1; CDR3: ASSPRGGSSNEQF
D: -; V: TRBV7-2; length: 10; J: TRBJ1-5; CDR3: ASSPRNQPQH
D: -; V: TRBV4-1; length: 14; J: TRBJ1-4; CDR3: ASSQDRGRGNEKLF
D: TRBD2; V: TRBV7-2; length: 13; J: TRBJ2-1; CDR3: ASSFLAGVYNEQF
D: -; V: TRBV10-3; length: 11; J: TRBJ2-3; CDR3: ATGGKPADTQY
D: TRBD1; V: TRBV10-2; length: 13; J: TRBJ1-1; CDR3: ASSIRQGVNTEAF
D: -; V: TRBV6-1; length: 12; J: TRBJ1-2; CDR3: ASSERWGIYGYT
D: -; V: TRBV10-3; length: 12; J: TRBJ1-2; CDR3: AISERADNYGYT
D: -; V: TRBV27; length: 9; J: TRBJ2-7; CDR3: ATWRTYEQY
D: -; V: TRBV28; length: 13; J: TRBJ1-1; CDR3: ASSSSGAVNTEAF
D: TRBD2; V: TRBV4-2; length: 16; J: TRBJ2-2; CDR3: ASSRPIPRLADTGELF
D: -; V: TRBV19; length: 13; J: TRBJ1-1; CDR3: ASSITGGGNTEAF